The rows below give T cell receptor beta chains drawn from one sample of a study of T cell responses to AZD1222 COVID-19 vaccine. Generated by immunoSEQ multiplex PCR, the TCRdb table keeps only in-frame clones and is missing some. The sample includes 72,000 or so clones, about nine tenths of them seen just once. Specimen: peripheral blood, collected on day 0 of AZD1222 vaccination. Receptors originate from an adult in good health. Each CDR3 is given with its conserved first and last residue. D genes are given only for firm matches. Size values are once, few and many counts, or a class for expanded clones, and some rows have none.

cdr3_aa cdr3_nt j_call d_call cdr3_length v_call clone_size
CASSLGSGSANEQFF TGTGCCAGCAGCTTAGGGAGCGGGAGTGCTAATGAGCAGTTCTTC TRBJ2-1 TRBD2 15 TRBV7-9 NA
CASGRNEFTSGELFF TGTGCCAGCGGGAGAAACGAGTTTACGTCCGGGGAGCTGTTTTTT TRBJ2-2 NA 15 TRBV5-4 NA
CASSYDGGRDYGYTF TGTGCCAGCAGTTACGACGGCGGCAGGGATTATGGCTACACCTTC TRBJ1-2 NA 15 TRBV6-6 NA
CASNVGPNTGELFF TGTGCCAGCAACGTAGGGCCGAACACCGGGGAGCTGTTTTTT TRBJ2-2 NA 14 TRBV6-5 NA
CAWSAEDSTDTQYF TGTGCCTGGAGTGCCGAGGACAGCACAGATACGCAGTATTTT TRBJ2-3 NA 14 TRBV30 once
CASRTTEVSPQHF TGTGCCAGCAGAACGACAGAGGTCAGCCCCCAGCATTTT TRBJ1-5 NA 13 TRBV12-3/TRBV12-4 NA
CSIQGAQETQYF TGCAGCATCCAGGGGGCGCAGGAGACCCAGTACTTC TRBJ2-5 TRBD1 12 TRBV29-1 NA
CASSGQDGRTTNEKLFF TGTGCCAGCAGCGGCCAGGACGGGCGCACCACTAATGAAAAACTGTTTTTT TRBJ1-4 NA 17 TRBV9 NA
CSAAQGRAKNIQYF TGCAGCGCAGCACAGGGGAGAGCCAAAAACATTCAGTACTTC TRBJ2-4 TRBD1 14 TRBV29-1 NA
CASSREDGLGSGSTDTQYF TGTGCCAGCAGCCGAGAAGACGGCCTAGGATCTGGTAGCACAGATACGCAGTATTTT TRBJ2-3 NA 19 TRBV4-2 once
CASSPGLAAETQYF TGTGCCAGCAGCCCAGGACTAGCGGCAGAGACCCAGTACTTC TRBJ2-5 TRBD2 14 TRBV7-9 NA
CSSEGGTDTQYF TGCAGCTCCGAAGGGGGCACAGATACGCAGTATTTT TRBJ2-3 NA 12 TRBV29-1 NA
CASSFWGNPVDTQYF TGTGCCAGCAGCTTTTGGGGGAATCCGGTAGATACGCAGTATTTT TRBJ2-3 NA 15 TRBV7-2 NA
CASKRQAADYEQYF TGTGCCAGCAAAAGACAGGCGGCGGACTACGAGCAGTACTTC TRBJ2-7 NA 14 TRBV27 NA
CASTETGDSSYEQYF TGTGCCAGCACCGAGACTGGGGATAGCTCCTACGAGCAGTACTTC TRBJ2-7 NA 15 TRBV28 NA
CASSGRGAGTYEQYF TGTGCCAGCAGTGGCCGAGGGGCGGGAACCTACGAGCAGTACTTC TRBJ2-7 NA 15 TRBV2 NA
CASSLGEGENEKLFF TGTGCCAGCAGCTTAGGGGAGGGGGAGAATGAAAAACTGTTTTTT TRBJ1-4 NA 15 TRBV7-9 NA
CASEGAGNQPQHF TGTGCCAGCGAAGGGGCGGGCAATCAGCCCCAGCATTTT TRBJ1-5 NA 13 TRBV7-9 NA
CASSLELGYYGYTF TGCGCCAGCAGCTTGGAGTTGGGGTACTATGGCTACACCTTC TRBJ1-2 NA 14 TRBV5-1 NA
CASSLMGAMNTEAFF TGTGCCAGCAGTTTAATGGGGGCCATGAACACTGAAGCTTTCTTT TRBJ1-1 NA 15 TRBV28 NA
CASSQISGGETQYF TGCGCCAGCAGCCAAATATCGGGGGGTGAGACCCAGTACTTC TRBJ2-5 TRBD2 14 TRBV4-1 NA
CASSLRRDGEQYF TGTGCCAGCAGCTTAAGAAGGGACGGCGAGCAGTACTTC TRBJ2-7 NA 13 TRBV7-3 NA
CASSSWRDSGYNEQFF TGTGCCAGCAGCTCCTGGCGGGACTCTGGCTACAATGAGCAGTTCTTC TRBJ2-1 NA 16 TRBV11-2 NA
CASRASGKETQYF TGTGCCAGCCGGGCTAGCGGGAAGGAGACCCAGTACTTC TRBJ2-5 TRBD2 13 TRBV5-8 NA
CASSLAGVTGELFF TGTGCCAGCAGCTTAGCAGGAGTCACCGGGGAGCTGTTTTTT TRBJ2-2 NA 14 TRBV7-6 NA
CASSRTPGNTEAFF TGTGCCAGCAGCCGAACCCCAGGGAACACTGAAGCTTTCTTT TRBJ1-1 NA 14 TRBV27 NA
CASSQDFPGQGGNEQFF TGTGCCAGCAGCCAAGATTTTCCAGGACAGGGTGGAAATGAGCAGTTCTTC TRBJ2-1 TRBD1 17 TRBV3-1/TRBV3-2 NA
CASSIRDRVSIGYTF TGTGCCAGCAGCATCCGGGACAGGGTGTCTATAGGCTACACCTTC TRBJ1-2 TRBD1 15 TRBV5-6 NA
CASSPGVHPSNVLTF TGCGCCAGCAGCCCCGGGGTACATCCTTCCAACGTCCTGACTTTC TRBJ2-6 NA 15 TRBV5-1 NA
CASSLGLAVSYEQYF TGTGCCAGCAGTTTAGGTCTAGCGGTATCCTACGAGCAGTACTTC TRBJ2-7 TRBD2 15 TRBV28 NA
CASSLDRERSDTQYF TGTGCCAGCAGTTTAGACCGGGAGAGGTCAGATACGCAGTATTTT TRBJ2-3 NA 15 TRBV27 NA
CASSLAGRRQETQYF TGTGCCAGCAGCCTCGCCGGGAGGCGCCAAGAGACCCAGTACTTC TRBJ2-5 TRBD2 15 TRBV3-1/TRBV3-2 NA
CASRPQTSSGNTIYF TGTGCCAGCAGACCCCAGACAAGCTCTGGAAACACCATATATTTT TRBJ1-3 NA 15 TRBV7-9 NA
CASSIDLVRVNSPLHF TGTGCCAGTAGTATAGATCTGGTCAGGGTCAATTCACCCCTCCACTTT TRBJ1-6 NA 16 TRBV19 NA
CSVVSGNTGELFF TGCAGCGTCGTCTCCGGGAACACCGGGGAGCTGTTTTTT TRBJ2-2 NA 13 TRBV29-1 once
CASSLEGAGGYTEAFF TGTGCCAGCAGCTTAGAGGGCGCAGGGGGGTACACTGAAGCTTTCTTT TRBJ1-1 TRBD1 16 TRBV7-2 NA
CSARRQVEAFF TGCAGTGCTCGTAGGCAGGTGGAAGCTTTCTTT TRBJ1-1 NA 11 TRBV20-1 NA
CASSLIGARGNEQFF TGTGCCAGCAGCCTCATAGGGGCTCGTGGAAATGAGCAGTTCTTC TRBJ2-1 NA 15 TRBV9 NA
CASSSDPNTEAFF TGTGCCAGCTCCTCGGATCCGAACACTGAAGCTTTCTTT TRBJ1-1 NA 13 TRBV2 few
CTSSGYVDRAHEQYF TGCACCAGCAGCGGCTACGTGGACAGGGCCCACGAGCAGTACTTC TRBJ2-7 NA 15 TRBV1 NA
CAWRGVFSGNTIYF TGTGCCTGGAGAGGGGTATTTTCTGGAAACACCATATATTTT TRBJ1-3 NA 14 TRBV30 NA
CASSLAGGPEYEQFF TGTGCCAGCAGCTTAGCGGGAGGGCCGGAGTATGAGCAGTTCTTC TRBJ2-1 TRBD2 15 TRBV7-2 NA
CSASLSRDRIYNEQFF TGCAGTGCTAGTCTATCCCGGGACAGAATCTACAATGAGCAGTTCTTC TRBJ2-1 TRBD1 16 TRBV20-1 NA
CASSRLGRGEQYF TGTGCCAGCAGCCGCCTCGGGAGGGGCGAGCAGTACTTC TRBJ2-7 TRBD2 13 TRBV11-3 NA
CASSEDGRADEQFF TGTGCCAGCAGCGAAGACGGGAGGGCCGATGAGCAGTTCTTC TRBJ2-1 TRBD2 14 TRBV9 NA
CASSEFVTGGNQPQHF TGTGCCAGCAGTGAATTTGTGACAGGGGGCAATCAGCCCCAGCATTTT TRBJ1-5 TRBD1 16 TRBV6-1 NA